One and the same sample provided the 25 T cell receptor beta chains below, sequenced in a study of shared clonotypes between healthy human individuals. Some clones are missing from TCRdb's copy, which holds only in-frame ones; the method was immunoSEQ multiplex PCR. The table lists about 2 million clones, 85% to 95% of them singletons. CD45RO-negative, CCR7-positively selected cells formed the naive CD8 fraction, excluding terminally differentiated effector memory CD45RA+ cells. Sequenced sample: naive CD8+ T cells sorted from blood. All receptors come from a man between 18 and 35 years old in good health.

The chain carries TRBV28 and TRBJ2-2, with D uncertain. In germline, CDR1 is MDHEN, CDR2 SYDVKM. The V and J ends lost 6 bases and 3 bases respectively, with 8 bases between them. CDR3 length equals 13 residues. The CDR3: CASSIWDTGELFF. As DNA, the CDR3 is TGTGCCAGCAGCATATGGGACACCGGGGAGCTGTTTTTT.

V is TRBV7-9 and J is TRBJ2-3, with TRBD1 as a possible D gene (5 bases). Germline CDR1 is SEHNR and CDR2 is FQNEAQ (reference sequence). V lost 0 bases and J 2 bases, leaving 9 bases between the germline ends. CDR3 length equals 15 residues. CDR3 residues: CASSLAPTDTDTQYF. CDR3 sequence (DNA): TGTGCCAGCAGCTTAGCGCCGACAGACACAGATACGCAGTATTTT.

The CDR3 sequence is CASSLDGFNYGYTF. The CDR3 DNA reads as TGTGCCAGCAGCTTAGATGGCTTTAACTATGGCTACACCTTC. The chain carries TRBV7-2 and TRBJ1-2; D gene unclear. Trimming left V 1 base short and J 1 base short, with 7 bases between. This CDR3 comprises 14 residues. The germline V gene encodes CDR1 SGHTA and CDR2 FQGNSA.

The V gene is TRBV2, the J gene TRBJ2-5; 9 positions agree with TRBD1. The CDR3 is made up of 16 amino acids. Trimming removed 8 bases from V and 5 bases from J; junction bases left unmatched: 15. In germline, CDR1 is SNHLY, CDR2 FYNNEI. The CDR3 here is CASLRGLDRGWETQYF. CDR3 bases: TGTGCCAGCCTACGAGGCCTGGACAGGGGATGGGAGACCCAGTACTTC.

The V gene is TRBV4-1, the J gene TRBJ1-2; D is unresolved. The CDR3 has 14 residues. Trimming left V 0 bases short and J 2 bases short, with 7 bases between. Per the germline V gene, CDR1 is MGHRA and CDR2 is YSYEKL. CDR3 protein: CASSQDGGNYGYTF. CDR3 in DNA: TGCGCCAGCAGCCAAGACGGAGGGAACTATGGCTACACCTTC.

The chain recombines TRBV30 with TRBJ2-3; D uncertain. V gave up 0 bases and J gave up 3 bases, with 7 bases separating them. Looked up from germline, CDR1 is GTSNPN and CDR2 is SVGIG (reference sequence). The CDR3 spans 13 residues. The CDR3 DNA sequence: TGTGCCTGGAGTGTAGATCGGACAGATACGCAGTATTTT. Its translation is CAWSVDRTDTQYF.

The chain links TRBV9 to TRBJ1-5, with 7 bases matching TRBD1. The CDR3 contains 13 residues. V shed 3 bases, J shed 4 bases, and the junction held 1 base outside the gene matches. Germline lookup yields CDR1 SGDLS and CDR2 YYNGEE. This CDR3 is CASSEQGNQPQHF. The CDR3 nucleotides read TGTGCCAGCAGCGAACAGGGGAATCAGCCCCAGCATTTT.

The CDR3 coding sequence is TGTGCCATCAGTGAGTTGAGGGTGGATGAGGGTGAAGCTTTCTTT. This codes for CAISELRVDEGEAFF. V and J are TRBV10-3 and TRBJ1-1, with D uncertain. This CDR3 is 15 amino acids long. V was trimmed by 1 base and J by 7 bases, leaving 16 bases between them. Germline V lookup: CDR1 ENHRY, CDR2 SYGVKD.

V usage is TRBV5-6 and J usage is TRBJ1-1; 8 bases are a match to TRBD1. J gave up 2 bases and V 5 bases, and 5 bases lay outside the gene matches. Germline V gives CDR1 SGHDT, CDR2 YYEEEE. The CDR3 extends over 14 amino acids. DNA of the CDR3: TGTGCCAGCAGAACCGGGACAGGCAACACTGAAGCTTTCTTT. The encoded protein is CASRTGTGNTEAFF.

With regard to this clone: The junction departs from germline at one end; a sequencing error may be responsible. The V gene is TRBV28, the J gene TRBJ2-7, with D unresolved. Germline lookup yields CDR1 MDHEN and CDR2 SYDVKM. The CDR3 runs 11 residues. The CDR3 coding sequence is TGTGCCAGCAGTACCCCTTCCGAGGAGTACTTC. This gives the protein CASSTPSEEYF.

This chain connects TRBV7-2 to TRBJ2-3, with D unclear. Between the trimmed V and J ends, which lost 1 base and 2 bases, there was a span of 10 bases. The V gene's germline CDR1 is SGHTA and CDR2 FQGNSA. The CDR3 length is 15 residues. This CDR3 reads CASSLGRGYTDTQYF. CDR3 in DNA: TGTGCCAGCAGCTTAGGTCGCGGTTACACAGATACGCAGTATTTT.

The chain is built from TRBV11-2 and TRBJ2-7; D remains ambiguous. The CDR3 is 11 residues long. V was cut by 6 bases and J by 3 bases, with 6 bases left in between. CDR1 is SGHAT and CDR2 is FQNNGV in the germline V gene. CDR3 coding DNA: TGTGCCAGCAGTCGCTTCTACGAGCAGTACTTC. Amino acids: CASSRFYEQYF. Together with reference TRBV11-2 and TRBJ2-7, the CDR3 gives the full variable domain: EAGVAQSPRYKIIEKRQSVAFWCNPISGHATLYWYQQILGQGPKLLIQFQNNGVVDDSQLPKDRFSAERLKGVDSTLKIQPAKLEDSAVYLCASSRFYEQYFGPGTRLTVT.

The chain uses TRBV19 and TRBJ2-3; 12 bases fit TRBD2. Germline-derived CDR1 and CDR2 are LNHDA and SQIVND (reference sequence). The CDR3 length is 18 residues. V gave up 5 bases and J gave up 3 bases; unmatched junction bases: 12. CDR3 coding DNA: TGTGCCAGTAGTGGTCGAGGACTAGCGGGAATGTTTACAGATACGCAGTATTTT. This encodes CASSGRGLAGMFTDTQYF.

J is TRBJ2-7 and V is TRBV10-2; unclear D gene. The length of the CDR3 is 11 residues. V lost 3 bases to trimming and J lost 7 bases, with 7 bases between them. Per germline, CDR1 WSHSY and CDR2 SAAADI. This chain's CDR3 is CASSDVGEQYF. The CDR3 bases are TGCGCCAGCAGTGATGTAGGGGAGCAGTACTTC.

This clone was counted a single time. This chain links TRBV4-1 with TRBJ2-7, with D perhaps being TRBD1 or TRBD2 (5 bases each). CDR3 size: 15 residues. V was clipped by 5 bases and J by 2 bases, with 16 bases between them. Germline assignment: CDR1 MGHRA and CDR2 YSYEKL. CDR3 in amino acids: CASSARGDGPYEQYF. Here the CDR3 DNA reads TGCGCCAGCAGCGCTCGTGGGGACGGACCCTACGAGCAGTACTTC.

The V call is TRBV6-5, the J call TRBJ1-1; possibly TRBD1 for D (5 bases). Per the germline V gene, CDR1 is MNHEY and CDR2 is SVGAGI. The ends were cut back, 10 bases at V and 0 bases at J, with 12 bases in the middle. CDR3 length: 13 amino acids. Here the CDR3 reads CATKQVLNTEAFF. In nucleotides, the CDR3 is TGTGCCACCAAACAGGTACTGAACACTGAAGCTTTCTTT.

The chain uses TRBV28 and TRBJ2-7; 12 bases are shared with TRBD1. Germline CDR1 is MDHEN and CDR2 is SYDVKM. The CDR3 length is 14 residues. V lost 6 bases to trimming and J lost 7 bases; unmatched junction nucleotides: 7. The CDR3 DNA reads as TGTGCCAGCAGGTGGGACAGGGGGCTAAAGGAGCAGTACTTC. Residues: CASRWDRGLKEQYF.

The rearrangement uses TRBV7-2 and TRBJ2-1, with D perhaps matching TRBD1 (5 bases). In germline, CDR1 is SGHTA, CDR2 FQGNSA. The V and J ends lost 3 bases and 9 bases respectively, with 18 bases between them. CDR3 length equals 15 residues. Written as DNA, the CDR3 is TGTGCCAGCAGCTTTAGACCAGGGCTCCGCACTGAGCAGTTCTTC. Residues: CASSFRPGLRTEQFF.

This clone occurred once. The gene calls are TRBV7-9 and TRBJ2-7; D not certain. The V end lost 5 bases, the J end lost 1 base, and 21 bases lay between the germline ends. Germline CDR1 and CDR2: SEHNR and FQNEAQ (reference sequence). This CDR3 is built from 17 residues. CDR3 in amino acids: CASSPPVTPGSSYEQYF. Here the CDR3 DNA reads TGTGCCAGCAGCCCGCCCGTTACTCCCGGATCGTCCTACGAGCAGTACTTC.

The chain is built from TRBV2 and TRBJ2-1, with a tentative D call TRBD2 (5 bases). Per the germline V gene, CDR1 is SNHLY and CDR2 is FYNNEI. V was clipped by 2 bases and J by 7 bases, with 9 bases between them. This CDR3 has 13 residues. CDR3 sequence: CASSEWSGNEQFF. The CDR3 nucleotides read TGTGCCAGCAGTGAATGGAGCGGAAATGAGCAGTTCTTC.

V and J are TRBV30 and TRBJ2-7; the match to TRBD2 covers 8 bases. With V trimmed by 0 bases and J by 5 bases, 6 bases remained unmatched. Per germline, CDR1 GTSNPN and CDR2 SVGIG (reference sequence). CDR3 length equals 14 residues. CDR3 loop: CAWSVLNSGDEQYF. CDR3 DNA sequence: TGTGCCTGGAGTGTACTGAATAGCGGGGACGAGCAGTACTTC.

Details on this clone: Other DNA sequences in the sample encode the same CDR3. As DNA, the CDR3 is TGTGCCAGCAGCTTTACCGGCGAGCAGTACTTC. Protein product: CASSFTGEQYF. J is TRBJ2-7 and V is TRBV7-9; D remains ambiguous. The ends were cut back, 3 bases at V and 6 bases at J, with 6 bases in the middle. Germline assignment: CDR1 SEHNR and CDR2 FQNEAQ (reference sequence). This CDR3 is built from 11 residues.

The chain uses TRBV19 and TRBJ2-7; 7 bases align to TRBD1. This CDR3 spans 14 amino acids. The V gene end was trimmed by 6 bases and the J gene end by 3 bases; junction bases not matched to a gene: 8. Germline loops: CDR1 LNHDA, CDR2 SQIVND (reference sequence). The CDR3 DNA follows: TGTGCCAGTAGGGAGACAGGGCTTATCTACGAGCAGTACTTC. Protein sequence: CASRETGLIYEQYF.

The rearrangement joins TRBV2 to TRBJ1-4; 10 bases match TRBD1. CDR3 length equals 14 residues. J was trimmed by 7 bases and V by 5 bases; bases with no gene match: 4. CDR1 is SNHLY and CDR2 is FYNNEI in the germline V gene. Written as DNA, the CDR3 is TGTGCCAGCAGTACGACAGGGGGCGGTGAAAAACTGTTTTTT. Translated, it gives CASSTTGGGEKLFF.

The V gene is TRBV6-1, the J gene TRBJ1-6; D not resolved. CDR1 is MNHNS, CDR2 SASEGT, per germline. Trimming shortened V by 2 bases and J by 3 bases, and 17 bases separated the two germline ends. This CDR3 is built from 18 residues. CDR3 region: CASSEPVRWQNYNSPLHF. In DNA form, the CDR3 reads TGTGCCAGCAGTGAACCGGTACGGTGGCAGAACTATAATTCACCCCTCCACTTT.